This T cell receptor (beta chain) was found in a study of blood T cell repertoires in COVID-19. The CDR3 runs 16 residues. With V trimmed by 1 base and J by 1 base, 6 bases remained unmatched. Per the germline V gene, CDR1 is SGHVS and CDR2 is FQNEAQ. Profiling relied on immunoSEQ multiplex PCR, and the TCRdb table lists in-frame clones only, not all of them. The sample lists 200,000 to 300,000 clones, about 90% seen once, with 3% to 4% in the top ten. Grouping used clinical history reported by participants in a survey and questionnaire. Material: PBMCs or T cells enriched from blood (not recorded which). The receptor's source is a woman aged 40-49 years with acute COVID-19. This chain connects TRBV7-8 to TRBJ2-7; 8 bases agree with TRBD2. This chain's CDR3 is CASSLVWGGRSYEQYF. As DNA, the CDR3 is TGTGCCAGCAGCTTAGTATGGGGCGGGAGGTCCTACGAGCAGTACTTC.